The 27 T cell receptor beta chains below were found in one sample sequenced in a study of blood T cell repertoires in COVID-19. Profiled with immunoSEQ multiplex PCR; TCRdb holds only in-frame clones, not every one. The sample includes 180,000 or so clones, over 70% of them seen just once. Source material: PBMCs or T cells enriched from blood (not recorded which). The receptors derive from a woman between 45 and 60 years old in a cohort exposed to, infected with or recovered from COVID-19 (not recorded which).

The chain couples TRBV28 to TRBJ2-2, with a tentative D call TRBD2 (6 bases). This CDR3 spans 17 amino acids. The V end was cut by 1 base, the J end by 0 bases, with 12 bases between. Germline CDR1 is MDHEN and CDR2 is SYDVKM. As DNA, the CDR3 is TGTGCCAGCAGTTTATCTGCGGGACGGACGAACACCGGGGAGCTGTTTTTT. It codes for CASSLSAGRTNTGELFF.

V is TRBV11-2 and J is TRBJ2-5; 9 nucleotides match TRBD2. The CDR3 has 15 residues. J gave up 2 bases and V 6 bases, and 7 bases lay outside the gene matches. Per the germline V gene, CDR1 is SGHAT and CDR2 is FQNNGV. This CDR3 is CASRPLAGIQETQYF. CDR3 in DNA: TGTGCCAGCAGACCTCTAGCGGGGATTCAAGAGACCCAGTACTTC. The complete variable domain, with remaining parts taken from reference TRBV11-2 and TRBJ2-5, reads EAGVAQSPRYKIIEKRQSVAFWCNPISGHATLYWYQQILGQGPKLLIQFQNNGVVDDSQLPKDRFSAERLKGVDSTLKIQPAKLEDSAVYLCASRPLAGIQETQYFGPGTRLLVL.

The CDR3 coding sequence is TGTGCCAGCAGTTACTGGGACAGGGGGGTCCTCGAGCAGTACTTC. As protein: CASSYWDRGVLEQYF. The V call is TRBV6-5, the J call TRBJ2-7; TRBD1 agrees at 11 bases. After removal of 1 base from V and 6 bases from J, the junction contained 5 bases not matched to a gene. The CDR3 is 15 residues long. Per germline, CDR1 MNHEY and CDR2 SVGAGI.

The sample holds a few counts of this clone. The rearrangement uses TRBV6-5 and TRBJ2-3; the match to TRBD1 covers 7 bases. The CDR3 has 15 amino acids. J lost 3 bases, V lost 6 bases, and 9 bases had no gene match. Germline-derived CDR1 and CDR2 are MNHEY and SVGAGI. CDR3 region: CASRSYRGKTDTQYF. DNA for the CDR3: TGTGCCAGCAGGAGTTACAGGGGCAAAACAGATACGCAGTATTTT.

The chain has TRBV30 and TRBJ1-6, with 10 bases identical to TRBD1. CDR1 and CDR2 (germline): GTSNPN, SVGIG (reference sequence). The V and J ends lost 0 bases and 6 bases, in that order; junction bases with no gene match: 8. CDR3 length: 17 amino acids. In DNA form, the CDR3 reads TGTGCCTGGAGTGTCTTAAAGGACAGGGGGTTTAATTCACCCCTCCACTTT. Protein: CAWSVLKDRGFNSPLHF. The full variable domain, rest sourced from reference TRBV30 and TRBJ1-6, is SQTIHQWPATLVQPVGSPLSLECTVEGTSNPNLYWYRQAAGRGLQLLFYSVGIGQISSEVPQNLSASRPQDRQFILSSKKLLLSDSGFYLCAWSVLKDRGFNSPLHFGNGTRLTVT.

CDR3 nucleotide sequence: TGTGCCAGCAGCTTGGAACAGGGGTCCTACAATGAGCAGTTCTTC. It specifies CASSLEQGSYNEQFF. The chain has TRBV5-5 and TRBJ2-1; 7 bases fit TRBD1. Losses at the gene ends were 0 bases for V and 1 base for J; bases not matched to a gene: 1. The CDR3 extends over 15 amino acids. Looked up from germline, CDR1 is SGHKS and CDR2 is YYEKEE (reference sequence).

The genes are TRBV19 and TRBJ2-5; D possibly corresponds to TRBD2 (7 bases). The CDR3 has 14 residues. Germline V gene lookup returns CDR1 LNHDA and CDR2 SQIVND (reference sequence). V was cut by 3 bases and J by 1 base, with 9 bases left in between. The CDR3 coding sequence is TGTGCCAGTAGTATGGGGGGGCGCCAAGAGACCCAGTACTTC. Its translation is CASSMGGRQETQYF.

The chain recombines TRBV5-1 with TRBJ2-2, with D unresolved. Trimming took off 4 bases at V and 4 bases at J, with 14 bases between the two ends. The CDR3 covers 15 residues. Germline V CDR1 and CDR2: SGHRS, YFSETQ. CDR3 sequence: CASSGGSLSTGELFF. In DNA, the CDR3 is TGCGCCAGCAGCGGCGGCAGTCTTAGCACCGGGGAGCTGTTTTTT.

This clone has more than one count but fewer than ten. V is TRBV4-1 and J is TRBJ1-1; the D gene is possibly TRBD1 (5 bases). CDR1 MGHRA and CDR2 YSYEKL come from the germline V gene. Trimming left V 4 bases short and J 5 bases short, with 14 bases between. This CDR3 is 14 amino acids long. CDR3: CASSRDRGGTEAFF. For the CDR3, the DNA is TGCGCCAGCAGCCGGGACCGGGGGGGAACTGAAGCTTTCTTT.

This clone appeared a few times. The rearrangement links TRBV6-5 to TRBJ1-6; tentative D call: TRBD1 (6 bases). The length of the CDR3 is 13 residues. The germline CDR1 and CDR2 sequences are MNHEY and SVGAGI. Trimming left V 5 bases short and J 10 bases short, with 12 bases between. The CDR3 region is CASSQTGESPLHF. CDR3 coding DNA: TGTGCCAGCAGTCAGACAGGTGAATCACCCCTCCACTTT.

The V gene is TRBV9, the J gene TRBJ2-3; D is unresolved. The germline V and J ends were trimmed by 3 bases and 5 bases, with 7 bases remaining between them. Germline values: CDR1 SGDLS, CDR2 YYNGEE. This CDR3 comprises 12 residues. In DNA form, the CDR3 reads TGTGCCAGCAGCGCGATCGGAGATACGCAGTATTTT. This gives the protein CASSAIGDTQYF.

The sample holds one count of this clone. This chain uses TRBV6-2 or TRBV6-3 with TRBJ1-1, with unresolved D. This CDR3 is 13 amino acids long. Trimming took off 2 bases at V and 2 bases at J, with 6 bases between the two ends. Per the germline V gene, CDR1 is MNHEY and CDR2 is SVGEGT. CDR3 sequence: CASSYQLNTEAFF. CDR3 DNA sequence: TGTGCCAGCAGTTACCAACTAAACACTGAAGCTTTCTTT.

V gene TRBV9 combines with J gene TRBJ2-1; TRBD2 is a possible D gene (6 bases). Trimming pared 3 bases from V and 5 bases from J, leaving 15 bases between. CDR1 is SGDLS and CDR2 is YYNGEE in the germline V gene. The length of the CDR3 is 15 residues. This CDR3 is CASSGGDSENNEQFF. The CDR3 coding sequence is TGTGCCAGCAGCGGAGGGGACTCAGAGAACAATGAGCAGTTCTTC.

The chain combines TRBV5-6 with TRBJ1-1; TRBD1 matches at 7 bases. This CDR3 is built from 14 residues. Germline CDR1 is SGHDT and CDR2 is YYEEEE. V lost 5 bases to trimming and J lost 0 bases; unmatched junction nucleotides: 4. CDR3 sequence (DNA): TGTGCCAGCAGGAAGGGGGCGCTGAACACTGAAGCTTTCTTT. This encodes CASRKGALNTEAFF.

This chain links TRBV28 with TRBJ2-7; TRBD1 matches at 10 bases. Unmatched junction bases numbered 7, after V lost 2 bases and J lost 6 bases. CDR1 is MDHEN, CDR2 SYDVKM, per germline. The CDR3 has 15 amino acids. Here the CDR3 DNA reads TGTGCCAGCAGTTTAATGACAGGGGGCGGTTCCGAGCAGTACTTC. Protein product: CASSLMTGGGSEQYF.

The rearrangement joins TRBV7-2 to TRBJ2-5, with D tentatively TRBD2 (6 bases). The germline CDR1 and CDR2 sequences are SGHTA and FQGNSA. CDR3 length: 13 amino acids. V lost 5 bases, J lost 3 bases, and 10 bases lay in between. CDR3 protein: CASSRGTEETQYF. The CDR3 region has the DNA TGTGCCAGCAGCCGGGGGACGGAAGAGACCCAGTACTTC.

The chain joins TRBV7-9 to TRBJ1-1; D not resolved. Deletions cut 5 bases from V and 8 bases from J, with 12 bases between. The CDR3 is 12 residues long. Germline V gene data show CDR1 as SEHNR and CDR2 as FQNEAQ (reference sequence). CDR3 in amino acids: CASSPQTYEAFF. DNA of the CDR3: TGTGCCAGCAGCCCCCAGACTTACGAAGCTTTCTTT.

CDR3 sequence reads: CASRNSNSATNEKLFF. CDR3 DNA sequence: TGTGCCAGCCGTAACAGCAATTCTGCAACTAATGAAAAACTGTTTTTT. The gene calls are TRBV19 and TRBJ1-4; D is ambiguous. The CDR3 consists of 16 residues. The germline V and J ends were trimmed by 9 bases and 0 bases, with 17 bases remaining between them. The germline CDR1 and CDR2 sequences are LNHDA and SQIVND (reference sequence).

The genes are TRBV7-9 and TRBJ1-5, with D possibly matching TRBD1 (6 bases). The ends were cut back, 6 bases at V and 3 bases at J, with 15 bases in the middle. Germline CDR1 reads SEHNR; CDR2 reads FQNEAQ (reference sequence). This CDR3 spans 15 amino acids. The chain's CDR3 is CASSYGGLPNQPQHF. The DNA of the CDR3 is TGTGCCAGCAGTTACGGGGGGCTTCCCAATCAGCCCCAGCATTTT.

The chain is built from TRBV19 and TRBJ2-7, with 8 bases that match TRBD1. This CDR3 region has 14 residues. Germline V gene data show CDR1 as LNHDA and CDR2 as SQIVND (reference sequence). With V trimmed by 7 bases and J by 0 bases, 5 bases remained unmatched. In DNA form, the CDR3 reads TGTGCCAGTACCCCGACAGGGGACTCCTACGAGCAGTACTTC. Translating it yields CASTPTGDSYEQYF.

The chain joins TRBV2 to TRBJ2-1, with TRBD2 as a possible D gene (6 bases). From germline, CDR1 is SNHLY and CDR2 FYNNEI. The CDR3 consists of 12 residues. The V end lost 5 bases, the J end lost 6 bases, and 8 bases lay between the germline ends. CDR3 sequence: CASSLTSNEQFF. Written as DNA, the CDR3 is TGTGCCAGCAGTTTGACTAGCAATGAGCAGTTCTTC.

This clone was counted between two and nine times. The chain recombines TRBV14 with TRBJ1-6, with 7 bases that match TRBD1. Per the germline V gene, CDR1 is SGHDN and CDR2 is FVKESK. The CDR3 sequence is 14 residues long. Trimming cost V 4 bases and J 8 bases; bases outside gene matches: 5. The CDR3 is CASSPRTGDSPLHF. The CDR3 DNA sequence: TGTGCCAGCAGCCCGCGGACAGGTGATTCACCCCTCCACTTT.

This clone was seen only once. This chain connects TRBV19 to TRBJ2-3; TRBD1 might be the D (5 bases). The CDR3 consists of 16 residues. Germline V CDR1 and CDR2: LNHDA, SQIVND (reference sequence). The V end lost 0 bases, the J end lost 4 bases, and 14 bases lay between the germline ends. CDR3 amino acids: CASSIEGRAKSDTQYF. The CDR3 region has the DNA TGTGCCAGTAGTATAGAGGGCAGGGCGAAGTCAGATACGCAGTATTTT.

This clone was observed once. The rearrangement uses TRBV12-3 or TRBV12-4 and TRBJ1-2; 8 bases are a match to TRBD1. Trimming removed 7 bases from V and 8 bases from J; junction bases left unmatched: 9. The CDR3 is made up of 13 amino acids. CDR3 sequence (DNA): TGTGCCAGCAACCTAGACAGGGGAGAAGGCTACACCTTC. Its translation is CASNLDRGEGYTF.

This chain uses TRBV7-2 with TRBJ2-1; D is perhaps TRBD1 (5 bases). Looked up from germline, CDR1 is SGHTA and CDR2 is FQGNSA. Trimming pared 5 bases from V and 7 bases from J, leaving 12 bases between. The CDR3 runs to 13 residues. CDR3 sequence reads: CASSLRVRNEQFF. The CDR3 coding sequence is TGTGCCAGCAGCCTCAGGGTGAGGAATGAGCAGTTCTTC.

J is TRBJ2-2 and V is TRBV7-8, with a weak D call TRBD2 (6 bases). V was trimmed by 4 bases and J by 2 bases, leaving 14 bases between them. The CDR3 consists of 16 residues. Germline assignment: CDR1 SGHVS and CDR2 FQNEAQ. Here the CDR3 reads CASSSTWGENTGELFF. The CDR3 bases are TGTGCCAGCAGCTCCACCTGGGGGGAAAACACCGGGGAGCTGTTTTTT. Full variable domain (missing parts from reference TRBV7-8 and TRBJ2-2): GAGVSQSPRYKVAKRGQDVALRCDPISGHVSLFWYQQALGQGPEFLTYFQNEAQLDKSGLPSDRFFAERPEGSVSTLKIQRTQQEDSAVYLCASSSTWGENTGELFFGEGSRLTVL.

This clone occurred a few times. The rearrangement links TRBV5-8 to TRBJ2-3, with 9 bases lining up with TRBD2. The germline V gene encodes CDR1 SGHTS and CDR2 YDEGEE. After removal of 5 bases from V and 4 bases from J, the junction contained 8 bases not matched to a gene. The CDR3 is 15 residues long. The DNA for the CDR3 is TGTGCCAGCAGGCCTCGACTAGCGGTGGCAGATACGCAGTATTTT. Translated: CASRPRLAVADTQYF.